This is a list of T cell receptor beta chains from one sample in a study of Ad26.COV2.S vaccination and SARS-CoV-2 variants. Produced via immunoSEQ multiplex PCR; TCRdb's table is partial and in-frame only. This sample has about 350,000 clones; about 88% occur once, and the top ten carry about 10%. Here the sequenced sample was peripheral blood, taken in a trial of Ad26.COV2.S vaccine versus placebo. All receptors derive from a person between 18 and 65 years old who received the Ad26.COV2.S COVID-19 vaccine or a placebo. CDR3s include the opening cysteine and the closing phenylalanine or tryptophan. Fields, in order: J gene, D gene, V gene, clone size, CDR3 protein, CDR3 DNA. A D gene is named only where the DNA matches it firmly. Clone size is stated in some rows and not others, as once, few, many or a class when expanded.

>TRBJ1-5|-|TRBV10-1|-
CASSESTVNQPQHF
TGCGCCAGCAGTGAGTCAACAGTCAATCAGCCCCAGCATTTT
>TRBJ2-3|TRBD1|TRBV10-3|-
CAIRPGQGNTDTQYF
TGTGCCATCAGACCGGGACAGGGGAACACAGATACGCAGTATTTT
>TRBJ1-1|-|TRBV19|-
CASSIDTPLEAFF
TGTGCCAGTAGTATAGACACCCCGCTTGAAGCTTTCTTT
>TRBJ1-2|TRBD1|TRBV19|-
CASSTYGQGSYGYTF
TGTGCCAGTAGTACTTACGGACAGGGGAGCTATGGCTACACCTTC
>TRBJ2-5|TRBD2|TRBV7-2|-
CASSLKAGGKETQYF
TGTGCCAGCAGCTTAAAAGCGGGGGGGAAAGAGACCCAGTACTTC
>TRBJ2-1|TRBD1|TRBV7-3|-
CASSPWTGSRLNEQFF
TGTGCCAGCAGTCCGTGGACAGGTTCGCGGTTGAATGAGCAGTTCTTC
>TRBJ2-3|-|TRBV10-3|-
CAISERGETSTDTQYF
TGTGCCATCAGTGAGAGGGGGGAAACTAGCACAGATACGCAGTATTTT
>TRBJ2-6|TRBD1|TRBV30|-
CAWSAWDRVTIPGANVLTF
TGTGCCTGGAGTGCCTGGGACAGGGTTACTATCCCTGGGGCCAACGTCCTGACTTTC
>TRBJ1-5|-|TRBV4-1|-
CASSQTPRDQPQHF
TGCGCCAGCAGCCAAACCCCACGCGATCAGCCCCAGCATTTT
>TRBJ1-6|-|TRBV5-1|-
CASSGGGSSPLHF
TGCGCCAGCAGCGGGGGGGGCAGCTCACCCCTCCACTTT
>TRBJ2-1|TRBD2|TRBV24-1|-
CATSDPRAGPRGFF
TGTGCCACCAGTGATCCCCGAGCGGGGCCTAGGGGGTTCTTC
>TRBJ2-3|TRBD2|TRBV9|-
CASSVRGDAGTDTQYF
TGTGCCAGCAGCGTCCGGGGGGACGCAGGCACAGATACGCAGTATTTT
>TRBJ2-1|-|TRBV27|-
CASSLSGQHEQFF
TGTGCCAGCAGTTTAAGTGGGCAGCATGAGCAGTTCTTC
>TRBJ1-1|-|TRBV12-3/TRBV12-4|-
CASSTEIEAFF
TGTGCCAGCAGTACGGAGATTGAAGCTTTCTTT
>TRBJ1-2|TRBD1|TRBV18|-
CASSPEGTGWNYGYTF
TGTGCCAGCTCACCCGAAGGGACAGGCTGGAACTATGGCTACACCTTC
>TRBJ1-5|-|TRBV27|few
CASSFSGPGNQPQHF
TGTGCCAGCAGTTTTAGTGGGCCGGGGAATCAGCCCCAGCATTTT
>TRBJ2-7|-|TRBV3-1/TRBV3-2|-
CASSQGREQYF
TGTGCCAGCAGCCAAGGGAGGGAGCAGTACTTC
>TRBJ2-7|TRBD2|TRBV5-1|-
CASSPSTLAGGPTEQYF
TGCGCCAGCAGCCCTTCGACACTAGCGGGGGGGCCAACCGAGCAGTACTTC
>TRBJ2-1|-|TRBV6-2/TRBV6-3|-
CASSLAGSYNEQFF
TGTGCCAGCAGTTTAGCAGGTTCTTACAATGAGCAGTTCTTC
>TRBJ2-7|TRBD2|TRBV5-4|-
CASSPSGASYEQYF
TGTGCCAGCAGCCCTAGCGGGGCCTCCTACGAGCAGTACTTC
>TRBJ2-7|TRBD1|TRBV4-3|-
CASSQGWGQGVYEQYF
TGCGCCAGCAGCCAAGGGTGGGGACAGGGTGTCTACGAGCAGTACTTC
>TRBJ2-7|TRBD2|TRBV7-2|-
CASSKGASGGYEQYF
TGTGCCAGCAGCAAAGGGGCTAGCGGGGGTTACGAGCAGTACTTC
>TRBJ2-3|-|TRBV24-1|-
CATSDLDTQYF
TGTGCCACCAGTGATTTGGATACGCAGTATTTT
>TRBJ1-1|-|TRBV2|-
CASSEAPITEAFF
TGTGCCAGCAGTGAGGCTCCCATCACTGAAGCTTTCTTT
>TRBJ2-7|-|TRBV7-9|-
CASSFIPGENEQYF
TGTGCCAGCAGCTTTATCCCAGGGGAGAACGAGCAGTACTTC
>TRBJ1-5|TRBD1|TRBV4-1|once
CASSQGPGTGNQPQHF
TGCGCCAGCAGCCAAGGTCCCGGGACAGGGAATCAGCCCCAGCATTTT
>TRBJ1-2|-|TRBV29-1|-
CSVEDWGDGQSYGYTF
TGCAGCGTTGAAGATTGGGGGGACGGACAAAGCTATGGCTACACCTTC
>TRBJ2-1|-|TRBV21-1|-
CASSNDSSGIAYNEQFF
TGTGCCAGCAGCAACGACTCTAGCGGGATTGCCTACAATGAGCAGTTCTTC
>TRBJ1-1|TRBD1|TRBV25-1|-
CASGGQLNTEAFF
TGTGCCAGCGGGGGACAGTTGAACACTGAAGCTTTCTTT
>TRBJ1-1|-|TRBV2|-
CATPNLGQLEKAFF
TGTGCCACCCCTAATCTGGGGCAGTTGGAAAAAGCTTTCTTT
>TRBJ1-2|-|TRBV6-5|-
CASSPQGAGKSGYTF
TGTGCCAGCAGTCCCCAAGGGGCAGGGAAAAGCGGCTACACCTTC
>TRBJ1-6|-|TRBV5-1|-
CASSLGTRSPLHF
TGCGCCAGCAGCCTGGGTACCCGGTCACCCCTCCACTTT
>TRBJ2-7|TRBD2|TRBV5-1|-
CASSRREGGRGNYEQYF
TGCGCCAGCAGCCGTCGGGAGGGGGGCAGGGGAAACTACGAGCAGTACTTC
>TRBJ1-3|-|TRBV27|many
CASSSHGAGKSGNTIYF
TGTGCCAGCAGTTCCCATGGGGCAGGGAAATCCGGAAACACCATATATTTT
>TRBJ2-3|-|TRBV21-1|-
CASRRDQGRSDTQYF
TGTGCCAGCAGAAGAGATCAGGGAAGGTCAGATACGCAGTATTTT
>TRBJ1-2|-|TRBV4-3|-
CASSQDSGGLYGYTF
TGCGCCAGCAGCCAAGATTCGGGTGGGCTTTATGGCTACACCTTC
>TRBJ1-6|-|TRBV7-9|-
CASRGTGNSPLHF
TGTGCCAGCAGAGGAACAGGGAATTCACCCCTCCACTTT
>TRBJ2-2|TRBD1|TRBV5-1|-
CASSLAVQGGTGELFF
TGCGCCAGCAGCTTGGCGGTACAGGGGGGTACCGGGGAGCTGTTTTTT
>TRBJ1-2|-|TRBV6-5|-
CASSPGQFYGYTF
TGTGCCAGCAGCCCCGGACAGTTCTATGGCTACACCTTC
>TRBJ2-7|TRBD2|TRBV2|-
CASSQGVSGGTSSYEQYF
TGTGCCAGCAGCCAAGGTGTTAGCGGGGGGACCAGCTCCTACGAGCAGTACTTC
>TRBJ1-1|-|TRBV5-1|-
CASSLRGPSTEAFF
TGCGCCAGCAGCTTGAGAGGTCCCTCCACTGAAGCTTTCTTT
>TRBJ1-5|-|TRBV24-1|-
CATSERGGGLNQPQHF
TGTGCCACCAGTGAGCGGGGAGGGGGACTCAATCAGCCCCAGCATTTT
>TRBJ2-7|TRBD2|TRBV28|-
CASNLAGVGEQYF
TGTGCCAGCAACCTAGCGGGGGTCGGCGAGCAGTACTTC
>TRBJ2-1|-|TRBV19|-
CASSIARGDNEQFF
TGTGCCAGTAGTATAGCCAGGGGGGACAATGAGCAGTTCTTC
>TRBJ2-4|-|TRBV2|-
CASRGGRLAKNIQYF
TGTGCCAGCAGGGGAGGCAGACTAGCCAAAAACATTCAGTACTTC